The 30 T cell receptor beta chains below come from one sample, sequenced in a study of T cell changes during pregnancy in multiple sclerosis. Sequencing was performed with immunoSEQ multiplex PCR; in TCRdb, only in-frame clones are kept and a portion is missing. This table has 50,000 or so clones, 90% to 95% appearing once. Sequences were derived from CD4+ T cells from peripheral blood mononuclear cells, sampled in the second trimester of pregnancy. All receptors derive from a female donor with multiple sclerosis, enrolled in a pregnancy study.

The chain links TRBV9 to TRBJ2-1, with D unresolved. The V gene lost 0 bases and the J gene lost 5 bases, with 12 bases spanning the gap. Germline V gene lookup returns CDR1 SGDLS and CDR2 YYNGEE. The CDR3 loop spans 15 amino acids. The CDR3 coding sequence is TGTGCCAGCAGCGTAGAGTTAGCACCTGACAATGAGCAGTTCTTC. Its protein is CASSVELAPDNEQFF.

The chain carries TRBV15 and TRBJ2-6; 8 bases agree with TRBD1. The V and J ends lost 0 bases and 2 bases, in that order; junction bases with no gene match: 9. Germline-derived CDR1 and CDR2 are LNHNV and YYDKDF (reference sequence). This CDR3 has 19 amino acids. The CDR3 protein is CATSRDFTGGRAGANVLTF. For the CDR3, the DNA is TGTGCCACCAGCAGAGATTTTACAGGGGGTAGGGCTGGGGCCAACGTCCTGACTTTC.

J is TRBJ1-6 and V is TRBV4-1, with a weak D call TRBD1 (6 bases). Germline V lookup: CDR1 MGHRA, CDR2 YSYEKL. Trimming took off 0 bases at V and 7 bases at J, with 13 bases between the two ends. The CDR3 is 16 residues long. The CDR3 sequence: CASSQERGQSNSPLHF. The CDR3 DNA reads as TGCGCCAGCAGCCAAGAGAGGGGACAATCGAATTCACCCCTCCACTTT.

The CDR3 spells CASSGRTTGGNSPLHF. DNA for the CDR3: TGTGCCAGCAGCGGTAGGACGACAGGGGGCAATTCACCCCTCCACTTT. The genes are TRBV2 and TRBJ1-6; 10 bases fit TRBD1. CDR1 and CDR2 from the germline V gene are SNHLY and FYNNEI. The CDR3 totals 16 residues. Trimming removed 6 bases from V and 7 bases from J; junction bases left unmatched: 9.

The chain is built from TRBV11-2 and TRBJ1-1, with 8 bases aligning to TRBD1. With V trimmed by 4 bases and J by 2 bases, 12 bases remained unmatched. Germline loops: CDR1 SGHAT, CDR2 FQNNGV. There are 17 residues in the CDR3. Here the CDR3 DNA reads TGTGCCAGCAGCTCCCCCCGCCTGACAGGGGACAACACTGAAGCTTTCTTT. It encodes CASSSPRLTGDNTEAFF.

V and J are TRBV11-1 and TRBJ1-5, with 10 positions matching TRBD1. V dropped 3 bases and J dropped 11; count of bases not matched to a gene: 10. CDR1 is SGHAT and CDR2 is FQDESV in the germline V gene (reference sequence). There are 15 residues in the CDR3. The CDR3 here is CASSLGTGASSTQHF. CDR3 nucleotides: TGTGCCAGCAGCTTGGGGACAGGGGCCTCGTCAACCCAGCATTTT.

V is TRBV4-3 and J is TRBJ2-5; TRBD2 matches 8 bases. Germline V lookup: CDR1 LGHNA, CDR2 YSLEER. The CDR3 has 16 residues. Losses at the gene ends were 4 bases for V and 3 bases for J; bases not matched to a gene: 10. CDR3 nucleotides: TGCGCCAGCAGCCTAGGACTAGCCAATTATAAAGAGACCCAGTACTTC. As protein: CASSLGLANYKETQYF.

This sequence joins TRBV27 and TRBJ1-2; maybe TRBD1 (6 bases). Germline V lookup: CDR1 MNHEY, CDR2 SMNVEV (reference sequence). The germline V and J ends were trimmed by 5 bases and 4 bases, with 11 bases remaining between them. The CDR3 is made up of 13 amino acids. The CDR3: CASSRQAPYGYTF. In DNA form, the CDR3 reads TGTGCCAGCAGTCGACAGGCCCCCTATGGCTACACCTTC.

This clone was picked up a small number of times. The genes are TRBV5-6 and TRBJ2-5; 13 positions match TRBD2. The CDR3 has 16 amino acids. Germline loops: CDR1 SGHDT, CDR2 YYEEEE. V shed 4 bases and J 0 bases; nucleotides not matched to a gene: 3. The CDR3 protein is CASSPGLAGDQETQYF. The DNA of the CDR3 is TGTGCCAGCAGCCCTGGACTAGCGGGGGACCAAGAGACCCAGTACTTC.

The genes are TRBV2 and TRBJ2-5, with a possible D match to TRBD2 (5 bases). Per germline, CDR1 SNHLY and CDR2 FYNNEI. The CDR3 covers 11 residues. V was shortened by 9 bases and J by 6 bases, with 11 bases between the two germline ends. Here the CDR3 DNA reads TGTGCCAGTAAGGACTTGCAGACCCAGTACTTC. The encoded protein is CASKDLQTQYF.

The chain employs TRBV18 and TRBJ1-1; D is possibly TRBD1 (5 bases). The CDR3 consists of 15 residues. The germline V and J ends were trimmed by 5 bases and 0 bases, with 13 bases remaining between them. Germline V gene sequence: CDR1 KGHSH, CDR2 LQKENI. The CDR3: CASSSARALNTEAFF. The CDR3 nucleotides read TGTGCCAGCTCATCGGCCAGGGCATTGAACACTGAAGCTTTCTTT.

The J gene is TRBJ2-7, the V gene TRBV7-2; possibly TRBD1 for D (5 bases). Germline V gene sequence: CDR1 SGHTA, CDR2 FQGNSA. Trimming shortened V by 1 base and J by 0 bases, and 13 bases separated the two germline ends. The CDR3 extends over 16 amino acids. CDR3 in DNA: TGTGCCAGCAGCTTAGGCGGACACCCGAGCTCCTACGAGCAGTACTTC. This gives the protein CASSLGGHPSSYEQYF.

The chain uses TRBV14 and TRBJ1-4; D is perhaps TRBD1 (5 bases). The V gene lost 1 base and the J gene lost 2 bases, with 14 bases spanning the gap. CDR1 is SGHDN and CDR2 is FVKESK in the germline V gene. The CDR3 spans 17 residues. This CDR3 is CASSQGPRVATNEKLFF. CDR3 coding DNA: TGTGCCAGCAGCCAAGGTCCCAGGGTGGCGACTAATGAAAAACTGTTTTTT.

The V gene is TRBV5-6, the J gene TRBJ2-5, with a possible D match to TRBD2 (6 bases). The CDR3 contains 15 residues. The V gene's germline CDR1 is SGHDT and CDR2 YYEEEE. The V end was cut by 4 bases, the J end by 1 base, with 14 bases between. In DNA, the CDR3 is TGTGCCAGCAGCCACAGCCGGGACTTCCAAGAGACCCAGTACTTC. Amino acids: CASSHSRDFQETQYF.

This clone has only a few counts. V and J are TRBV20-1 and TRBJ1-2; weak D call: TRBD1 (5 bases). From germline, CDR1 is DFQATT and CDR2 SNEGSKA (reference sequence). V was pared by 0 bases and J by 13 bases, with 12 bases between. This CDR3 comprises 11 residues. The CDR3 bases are TGCAGTGCTAGAGATTTAGGGGTCGTCACCTTC. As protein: CSARDLGVVTF.

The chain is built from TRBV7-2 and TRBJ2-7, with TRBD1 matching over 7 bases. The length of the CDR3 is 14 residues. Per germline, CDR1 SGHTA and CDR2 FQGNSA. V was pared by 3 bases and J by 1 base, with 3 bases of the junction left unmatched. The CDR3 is CASSFLQGSYEQYF. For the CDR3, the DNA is TGTGCCAGCAGCTTTCTACAGGGGTCCTACGAGCAGTACTTC.

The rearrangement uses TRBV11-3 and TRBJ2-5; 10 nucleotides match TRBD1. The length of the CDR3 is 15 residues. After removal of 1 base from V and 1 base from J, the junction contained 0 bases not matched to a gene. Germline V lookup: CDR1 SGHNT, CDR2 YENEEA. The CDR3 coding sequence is TGTGCCAGCAGCTTAGGGACAGGGGGCCAAGAGACCCAGTACTTC. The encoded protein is CASSLGTGGQETQYF.

CDR3 region: CASSQGQLISYNSPLHF. The CDR3 region has the DNA TGTGCCAGCAGCCAGGGACAGCTTATCTCCTATAATTCACCCCTCCACTTT. This chain links TRBV9 with TRBJ1-6; TRBD1 matches at 7 bases. Trimming took 4 bases from V and 0 from J; bases not matched to a gene: 7. In germline, CDR1 is SGDLS, CDR2 YYNGEE. The CDR3 is 17 residues long.

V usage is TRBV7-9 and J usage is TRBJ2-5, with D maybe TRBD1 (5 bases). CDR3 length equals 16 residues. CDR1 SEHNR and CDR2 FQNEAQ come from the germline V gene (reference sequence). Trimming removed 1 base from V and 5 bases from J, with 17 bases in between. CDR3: CASSLVFQGAAETQYF. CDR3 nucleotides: TGTGCCAGCAGCTTAGTGTTTCAAGGGGCGGCGGAGACCCAGTACTTC.

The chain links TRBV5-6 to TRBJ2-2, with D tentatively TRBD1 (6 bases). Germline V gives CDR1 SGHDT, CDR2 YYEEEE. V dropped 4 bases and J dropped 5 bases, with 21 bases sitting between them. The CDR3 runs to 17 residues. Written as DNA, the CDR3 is TGTGCCAGCAGCGCAGACGTCCGGGACAAATTAACCGGGGAGCTGTTTTTT. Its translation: CASSADVRDKLTGELFF.

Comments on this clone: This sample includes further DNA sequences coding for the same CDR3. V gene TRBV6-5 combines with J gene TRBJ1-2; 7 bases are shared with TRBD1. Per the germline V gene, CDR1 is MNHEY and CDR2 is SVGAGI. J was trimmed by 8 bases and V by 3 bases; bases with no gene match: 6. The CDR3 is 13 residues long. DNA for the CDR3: TGTGCCAGCAGTTATCGACAGGGTGGGGGCTACACCTTC. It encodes CASSYRQGGGYTF.

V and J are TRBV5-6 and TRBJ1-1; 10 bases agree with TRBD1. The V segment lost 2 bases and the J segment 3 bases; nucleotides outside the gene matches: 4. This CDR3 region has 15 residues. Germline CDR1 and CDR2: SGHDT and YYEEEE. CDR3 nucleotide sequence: TGTGCCAGCAGCTTACGGGACAGGGGCGACACTGAAGCTTTCTTT. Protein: CASSLRDRGDTEAFF.

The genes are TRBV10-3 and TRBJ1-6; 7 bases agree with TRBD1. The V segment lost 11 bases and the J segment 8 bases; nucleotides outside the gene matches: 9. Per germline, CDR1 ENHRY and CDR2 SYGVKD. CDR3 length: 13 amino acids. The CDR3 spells CAFQGDLDSPLHF. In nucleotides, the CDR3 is TGTGCCTTTCAGGGGGATTTGGATTCACCCCTCCACTTT.

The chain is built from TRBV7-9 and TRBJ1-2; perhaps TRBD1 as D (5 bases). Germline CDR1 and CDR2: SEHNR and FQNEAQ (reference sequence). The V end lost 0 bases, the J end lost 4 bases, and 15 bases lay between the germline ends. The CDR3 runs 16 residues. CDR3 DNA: TGTGCCAGCAGCTTAGCGCTAAGTGGAGGGGCCTATGGCTACACCTTC. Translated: CASSLALSGGAYGYTF.

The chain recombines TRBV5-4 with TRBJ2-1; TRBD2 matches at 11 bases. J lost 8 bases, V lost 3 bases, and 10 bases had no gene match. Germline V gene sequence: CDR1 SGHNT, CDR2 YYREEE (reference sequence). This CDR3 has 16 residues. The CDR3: CASSSSSGGRGHEQFF. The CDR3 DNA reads TGTGCCAGCAGCTCGTCTAGCGGGGGGCGGGGGCATGAGCAGTTCTTC.

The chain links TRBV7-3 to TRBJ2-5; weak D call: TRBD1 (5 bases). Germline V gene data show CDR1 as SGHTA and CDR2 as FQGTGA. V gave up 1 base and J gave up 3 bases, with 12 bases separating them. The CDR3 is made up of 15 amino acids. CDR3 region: CASSLRLGREETQYF. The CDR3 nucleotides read TGTGCCAGCAGCTTAAGGTTGGGCAGGGAAGAGACCCAGTACTTC.

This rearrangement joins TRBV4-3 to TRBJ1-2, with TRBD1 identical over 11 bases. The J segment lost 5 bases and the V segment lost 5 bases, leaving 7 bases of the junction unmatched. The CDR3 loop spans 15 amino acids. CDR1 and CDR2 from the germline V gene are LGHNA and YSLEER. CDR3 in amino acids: CASSTRTGGGYGYTF. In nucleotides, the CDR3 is TGCGCCAGCAGCACCCGGACAGGGGGCGGTTATGGCTACACCTTC.

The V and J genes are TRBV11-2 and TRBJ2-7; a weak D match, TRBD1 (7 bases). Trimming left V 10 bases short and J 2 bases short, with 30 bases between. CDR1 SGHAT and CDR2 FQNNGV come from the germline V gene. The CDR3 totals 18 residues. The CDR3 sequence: CATTRSWGVGTEPYEQYF. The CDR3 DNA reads TGTGCCACTACGCGTTCTTGGGGGGTGGGGACAGAACCCTACGAGCAGTACTTC.

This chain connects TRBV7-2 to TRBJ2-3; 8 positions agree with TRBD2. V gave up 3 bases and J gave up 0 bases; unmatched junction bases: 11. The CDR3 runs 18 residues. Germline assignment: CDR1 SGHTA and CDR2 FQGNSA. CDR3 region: CASSLQVSRGVSTDTQYF. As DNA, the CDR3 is TGTGCCAGCAGCTTGCAGGTTTCGCGGGGGGTTAGCACAGATACGCAGTATTTT.

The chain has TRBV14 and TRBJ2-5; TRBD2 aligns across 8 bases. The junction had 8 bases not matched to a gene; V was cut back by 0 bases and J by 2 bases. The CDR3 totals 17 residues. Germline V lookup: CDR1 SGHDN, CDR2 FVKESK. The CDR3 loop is CASSQDRGGLPQETQYF. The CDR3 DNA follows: TGTGCCAGCAGCCAAGACCGGGGGGGGCTACCACAAGAGACCCAGTACTTC.